These 10 T cell receptor beta chains were sequenced from one sample in a study of T cells in women clearing cervical HPV infection. Sequencing was performed with immunoSEQ multiplex PCR; in TCRdb, only in-frame clones are kept and a portion is missing. The listing records 30,000 or so clones. The specimen was blood buffy coat. Receptor source: a woman aged 18 to 75 with a cervical HPV16 infection that either progressed to CIN3+ or cleared (not recorded which).

About this clone: The missing CDR3 end, 3 residues past where the read stops, is filled in from the germline J gene. The chain joins TRBV11-2 to TRBJ1-1; TRBD1 aligns across 10 bases. Germline-derived CDR1 and CDR2 are SGHAT and FQNNGV. The J segment lost 5 bases and the V segment lost 8 bases, leaving 11 bases of the junction unmatched. The length of the CDR3 is 15 residues. CDR3 DNA, as far as it was read: TGTGCCAGCCGCACCATGACAGGGGGCAGAACTGAA. Translating gives CASRTMTGGRTE. The CDR3 reads in full as CASRTMTGGRTEAFF.

As for this clone: The CDR3 goes on 3 residues after the read ends, and that part is filled in from the germline J gene. The chain is built from TRBV18 and TRBJ1-2, with a tentative D call TRBD1 (5 bases). The CDR3 consists of 14 residues. Germline V gene sequence: CDR1 KGHSH, CDR2 LQKENI. The V end lost 2 bases, the J end lost 5 bases, and 12 bases lay between the germline ends. Here the CDR3 reads CASSPSQEGYGYTF. The covered CDR3 bases are TGTGCCAGCTCACCAAGTCAGGAGGGGTATGGC.

In terms of frequency, this clone is medium-sized. The read halts 3 residues ahead of the CDR3 end, with the missing end drawn from the germline J gene. The rearrangement joins TRBV20-1 to TRBJ1-1; 7 nucleotides line up with TRBD1. Germline V gene sequence: CDR1 DFQATT, CDR2 SNEGSKA (reference sequence). The CDR3 sequence is 13 residues long. V lost 3 bases to trimming and J lost 5 bases; unmatched junction nucleotides: 6. CDR3 bases read: TGCAGTGCTAGGAAGGGGGCCTGGACTGAA. Its protein is CSARKGAWTE. The full CDR3 protein is CSARKGAWTEAFF.

Of note for this clone: The read ends 3 residues before the CDR3 terminus; that terminus is restored from the germline J gene. The chain links TRBV2 to TRBJ2-6; 10 bases align to TRBD2. V shed 5 bases and J 4 bases; nucleotides not matched to a gene: 2. CDR1 is SNHLY, CDR2 FYNNEI, per germline. This CDR3 has 15 residues. The sequenced CDR3 bases are TGTGCCAGCAGTCCACTAGCGGGAGGGGCCAACGTC. Its translation: CASSPLAGGANV. The entire CDR3 is CASSPLAGGANVLTF.

A remark on this clone: The read halts 3 residues ahead of the CDR3 end, with the missing end drawn from the germline J gene. The chain carries TRBV7-6 and TRBJ2-3; the D gene is possibly TRBD2 (5 bases). From germline, CDR1 is SGHVS and CDR2 FNYEAQ. The CDR3 loop spans 15 amino acids. This CDR3 reads CASSTIAGHQETQYF. The sequenced CDR3 bases are TGTGCCAGCAGCACAATTGCGGGCCATCAAGAGACG. Looking up the rest from reference TRBV7-6 and TRBJ2-3 gives the full variable domain: GAGVSQSPRYKVTKRGQDVALRCDPISGHVSLYWYRQALGQGPEFLTYFNYEAQQDKSGLPNDRFSAERPEGSISTLTIQRTEQRDSAMYRCASSTIAGHQETQYFGPGTRLTVL.

As regards this clone: The observed sequence ends 3 residues before the CDR3 terminus, with the missing tail filled in from the germline J gene. This rearrangement joins TRBV7-2 to TRBJ2-2, with 10 bases aligning to TRBD1. V shed 5 bases, J shed 4 bases, and the junction held 4 bases outside the gene matches. The CDR3 contains 15 residues. Germline V gene data show CDR1 as SGHTA and CDR2 as FQGNSA. The part of the CDR3 DNA that was read is TGTGCCAGCAGCCCCCGACAGGGGGCCACCGGGGAG. It translates to CASSPRQGATGE. The CDR3 as a whole reads CASSPRQGATGELFF.

To note about this clone: The CDR3 end lies 3 residues beyond the end of the read and is filled in from the germline J gene. V usage is TRBV5-1 and J usage is TRBJ2-7; D perhaps matches TRBD2 (7 bases). Germline assignment: CDR1 SGHRS and CDR2 YFSETQ. Trimming stripped 4 bases from V and 6 bases from J, with 20 bases between. This CDR3 has 15 amino acids. CDR3 bases read: TGCGCCAGCAGCATTTGGGGGGGCAGAACTCCCGAG. Its protein product is CASSIWGGRTPE. The entire CDR3 sequence reads CASSIWGGRTPEQYF. Full variable domain (missing parts from reference TRBV5-1 and TRBJ2-7): KAGVTQTPRYLIKTRGQQVTLSCSPISGHRSVSWYQQTPGQGLQFLFEYFSETQRNKGNFPGRFSGRQFSNSRSEMNVSTLELGDSALYLCASSIWGGRTPEQYFGPGTRLTVT.

Details on this clone: The read comes to an end 3 residues before the CDR3 does, leaving the germline J gene to fill in the end. This chain connects TRBV20-1 to TRBJ1-2; possible D gene TRBD1, 5 bases. Trimming pared 3 bases from V and 2 bases from J, leaving 10 bases between. The CDR3 sequence is 13 residues long. CDR1 and CDR2 from the germline V gene are DFQATT and SNEGSKA (reference sequence). Here the CDR3 reads CSARSQGNYGYTF. The CDR3 bases that were read are TGCAGTGCTAGGTCCCAGGGAAACTATGGC.

In regard to this clone: The CDR3 is cut off 3 residues early in the read; its end comes from the germline J gene. The rearrangement joins TRBV30 to TRBJ1-2; perhaps TRBD1 as D (5 bases). This CDR3 region has 14 residues. CDR1 and CDR2 from the germline V gene are GTSNPN and SVGIG (reference sequence). V lost 4 bases and J lost 7, with 19 bases in between. The CDR3 reads CAWKREVLGGGYTF. The CDR3 bases that were read are TGTGCCTGGAAGAGGGAGGTCCTCGGGGGTGGC.

As concerns this clone: The DNA ends 3 residues before the CDR3 does, and the rest of the CDR3 is filled in from the germline J gene. The sample carries other DNA sequences with the same CDR3. This chain uses TRBV2 with TRBJ2-3, with 9 positions matching TRBD2. Germline assignment: CDR1 SNHLY and CDR2 FYNNEI. The V segment lost 5 bases and the J segment 7 bases; nucleotides outside the gene matches: 13. CDR3 length: 16 amino acids. The part of the CDR3 DNA that was read is TGTGCCAGCAGTTTGGAGGGAGCGGGAGGCCTCCATACG. It is translated as CASSLEGAGGLHT. The CDR3 in its entirety is CASSLEGAGGLHTQYF.